The clone carrying this TCR beta chain was counted between two and nine times. Its antigen is not known. Assay: immunoSEQ multiplex PCR; the TCRdb copy retains only in-frame clones and omits some. The data hold 100,000 to 140,000 clones, with around 93% observed a single time. Germline V gene data show CDR1 as GTSNPN and CDR2 as SVGIG (reference sequence). The junction had 9 bases not matched to a gene; V was cut back by 3 bases and J by 7 bases. This CDR3 contains 13 residues. This record comes from a study of OX40 agonist ivuxolimab in advanced cancers. As for the study in general: Ivuxolimab, an agonist antibody against OX40 (CD134), was given to patients. Subjects had a mean age of about 65 years, with a range of about 23 to 79; more than 70% were male. Three individuals attained partial responses, comprising one hepatocellular carcinoma case and two cutaneous melanoma cases.

The study, taken as a whole, reports: Clonal expansion from baseline to week 6 occurred in both CD4+ and CD8+ T cells.

J is TRBJ2-7 and V is TRBV30, with 7 nucleotides matching TRBD1. Sequenced material: CD4+ or CD8+ T cells sorted from blood, taken in a trial of the OX40 agonist ivuxolimab. The TCR was taken from an adult with an advanced solid tumor such as melanoma, head and neck, liver or kidney cancer. The CDR3 bases are TGTGCCTGGAGGGGTACAGGGGTAGGGGAGCAGTACTTC. Amino acids: CAWRGTGVGEQYF. The entire variable domain, with the rest obtained from reference TRBV30 and TRBJ2-7, is as follows: SQTIHQWPATLVQPVGSPLSLECTVEGTSNPNLYWYRQAAGRGLQLLFYSVGIGQISSEVPQNLSASRPQDRQFILSSKKLLLSDSGFYLCAWRGTGVGEQYFGPGTRLTVT.